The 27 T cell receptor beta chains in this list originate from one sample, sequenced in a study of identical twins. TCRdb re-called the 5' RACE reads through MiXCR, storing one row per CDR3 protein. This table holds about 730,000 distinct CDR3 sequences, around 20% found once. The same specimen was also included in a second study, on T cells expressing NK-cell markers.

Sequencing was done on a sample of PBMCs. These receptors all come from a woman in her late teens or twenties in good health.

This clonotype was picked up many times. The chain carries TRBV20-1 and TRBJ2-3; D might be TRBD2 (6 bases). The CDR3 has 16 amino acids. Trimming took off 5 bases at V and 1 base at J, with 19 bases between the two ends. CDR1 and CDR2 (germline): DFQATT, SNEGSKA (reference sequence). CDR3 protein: CSAVPPRGIGTDTQYF. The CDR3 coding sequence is TGCAGTGCTGTTCCCCCGCGGGGCATAGGCACAGATACGCAGTATTTT.

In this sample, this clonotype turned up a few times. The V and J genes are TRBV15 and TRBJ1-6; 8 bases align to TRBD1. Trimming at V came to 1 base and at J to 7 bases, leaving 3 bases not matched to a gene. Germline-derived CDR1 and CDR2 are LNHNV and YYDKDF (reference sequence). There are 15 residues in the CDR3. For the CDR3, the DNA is TGTGCCACCAGCAGAGTGGACAGGGAAAATTCACCCCTCCACTTT. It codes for CATSRVDRENSPLHF.

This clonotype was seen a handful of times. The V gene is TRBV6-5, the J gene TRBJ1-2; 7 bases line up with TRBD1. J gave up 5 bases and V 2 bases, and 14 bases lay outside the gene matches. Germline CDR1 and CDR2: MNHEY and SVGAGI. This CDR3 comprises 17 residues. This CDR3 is CASSYPGGDSGPYGYTF. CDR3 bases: TGTGCCAGCAGTTACCCAGGTGGGGACAGCGGGCCTTATGGCTACACCTTC.

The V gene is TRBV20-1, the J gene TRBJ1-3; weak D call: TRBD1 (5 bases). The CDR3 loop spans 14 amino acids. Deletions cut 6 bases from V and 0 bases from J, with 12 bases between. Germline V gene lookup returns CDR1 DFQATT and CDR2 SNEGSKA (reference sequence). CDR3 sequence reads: CSAGDSYSGNTIYF. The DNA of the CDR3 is TGCAGTGCAGGTGACAGCTACTCTGGAAACACCATATATTTT.

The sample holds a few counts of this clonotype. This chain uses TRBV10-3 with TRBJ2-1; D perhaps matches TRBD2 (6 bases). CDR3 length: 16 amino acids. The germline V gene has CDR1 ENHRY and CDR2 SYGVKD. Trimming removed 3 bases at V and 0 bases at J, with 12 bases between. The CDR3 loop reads CAISELAGTSYNEQFF. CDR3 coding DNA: TGTGCCATCAGTGAACTAGCCGGAACCTCCTACAATGAGCAGTTCTTC.

CDR3 DNA sequence: TGTGCCAGCAGCGAGCGACAGGGCAACGATGAGCAGTTCTTC. Translation: CASSERQGNDEQFF. The rearrangement joins TRBV7-6 to TRBJ2-1; 7 bases are shared with TRBD1. The CDR3 contains 14 residues. J lost 8 bases, V lost 5 bases, and 9 bases had no gene match. The germline CDR1 and CDR2 sequences are SGHVS and FNYEAQ.

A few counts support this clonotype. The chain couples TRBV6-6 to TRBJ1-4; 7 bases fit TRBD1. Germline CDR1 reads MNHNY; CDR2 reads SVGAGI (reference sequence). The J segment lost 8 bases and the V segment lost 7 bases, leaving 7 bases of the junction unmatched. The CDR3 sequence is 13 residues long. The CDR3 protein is CASKRQGQEKLFF. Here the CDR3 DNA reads TGTGCCAGCAAAAGACAGGGTCAAGAAAAACTGTTTTTT.

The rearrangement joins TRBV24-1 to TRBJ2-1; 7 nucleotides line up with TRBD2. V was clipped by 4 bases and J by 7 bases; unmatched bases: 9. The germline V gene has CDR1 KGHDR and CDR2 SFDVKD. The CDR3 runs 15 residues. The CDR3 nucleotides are TGTGCCACCAGTGAGGCGGGAGCCGGAGGGAATGAGCAGTTCTTC. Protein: CATSEAGAGGNEQFF.

CDR3 in DNA: TGCGCCAGCAGCGCCCGTAGGGATGAAAAACTGTTTTTT. This encodes CASSARRDEKLFF. The chain is built from TRBV5-1 and TRBJ1-4; D remains ambiguous. V lost 4 bases, J lost 6 bases, and 10 bases lay in between. CDR3 length: 13 residues. Germline V gene lookup returns CDR1 SGHRS and CDR2 YFSETQ.

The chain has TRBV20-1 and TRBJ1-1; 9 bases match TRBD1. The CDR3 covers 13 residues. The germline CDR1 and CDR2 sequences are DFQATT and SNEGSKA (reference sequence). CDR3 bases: TGCCATATCAGGGGACAGGGGAACACTGAAGCTTTCTTT. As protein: CHIRGQGNTEAFF.

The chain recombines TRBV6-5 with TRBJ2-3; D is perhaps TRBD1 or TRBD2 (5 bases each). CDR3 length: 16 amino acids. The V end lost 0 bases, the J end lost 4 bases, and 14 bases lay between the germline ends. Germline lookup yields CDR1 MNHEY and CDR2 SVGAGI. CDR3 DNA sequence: TGTGCCAGCAGTTACTCTAGAGGGGTCGGTGCAGATACGCAGTATTTT. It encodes CASSYSRGVGADTQYF.

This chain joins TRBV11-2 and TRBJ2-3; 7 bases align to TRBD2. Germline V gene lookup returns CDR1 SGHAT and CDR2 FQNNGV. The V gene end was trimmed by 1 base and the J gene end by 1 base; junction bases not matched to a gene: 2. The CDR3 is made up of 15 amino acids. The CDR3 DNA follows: TGTGCCAGCAGCTTAGGGACTAGTCGCACAGATACGCAGTATTTT. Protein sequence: CASSLGTSRTDTQYF.

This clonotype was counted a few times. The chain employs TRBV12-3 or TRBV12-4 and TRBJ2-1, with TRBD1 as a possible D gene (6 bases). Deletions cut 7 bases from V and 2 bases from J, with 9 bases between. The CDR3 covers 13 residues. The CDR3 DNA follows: TGTGCCAGCATGGGGGCGGCCTACAATGAGCAGTTCTTC. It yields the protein CASMGAAYNEQFF.

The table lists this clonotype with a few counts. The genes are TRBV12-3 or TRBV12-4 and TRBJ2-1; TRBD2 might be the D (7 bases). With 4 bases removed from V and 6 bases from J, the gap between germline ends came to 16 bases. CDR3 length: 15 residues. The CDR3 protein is CASSSYSRGLNEQFF. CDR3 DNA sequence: TGTGCCAGCAGTTCCTACTCGCGGGGGCTCAATGAGCAGTTCTTC.

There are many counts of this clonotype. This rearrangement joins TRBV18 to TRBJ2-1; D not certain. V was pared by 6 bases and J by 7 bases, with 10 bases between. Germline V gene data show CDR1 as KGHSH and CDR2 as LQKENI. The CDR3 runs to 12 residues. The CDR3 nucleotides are TGTGCCAGCTCCCCCTGGCTAAATGAGCAGTTCTTC. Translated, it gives CASSPWLNEQFF.

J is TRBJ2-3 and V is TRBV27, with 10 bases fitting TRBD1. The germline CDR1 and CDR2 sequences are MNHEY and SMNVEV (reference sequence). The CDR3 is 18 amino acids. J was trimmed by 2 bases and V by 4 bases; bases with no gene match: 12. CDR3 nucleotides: TGTGCCAGCAGTTCTCCCTCGGACAGGGGGGGCATCACAGATACGCAGTATTTT. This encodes CASSSPSDRGGITDTQYF.

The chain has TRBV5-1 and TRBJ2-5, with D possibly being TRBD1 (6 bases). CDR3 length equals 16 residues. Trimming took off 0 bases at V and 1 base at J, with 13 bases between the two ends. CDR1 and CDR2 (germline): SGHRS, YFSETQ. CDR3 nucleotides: TGCGCCAGCAGCTTGGAGGTCCGAGGGGGCCAAGAGACCCAGTACTTC. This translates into CASSLEVRGGQETQYF.

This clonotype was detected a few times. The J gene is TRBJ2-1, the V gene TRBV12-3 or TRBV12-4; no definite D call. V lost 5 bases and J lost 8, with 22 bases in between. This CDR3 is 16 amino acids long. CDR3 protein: CASSRPRYTKGHEQFF. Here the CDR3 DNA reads TGTGCCAGCAGTCGTCCCCGATATACGAAGGGCCATGAGCAGTTCTTC.

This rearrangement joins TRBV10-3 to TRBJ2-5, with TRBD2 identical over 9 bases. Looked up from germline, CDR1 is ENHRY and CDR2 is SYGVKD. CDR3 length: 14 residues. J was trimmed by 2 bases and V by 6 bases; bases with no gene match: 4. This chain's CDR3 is CAISLLAGQETQYF. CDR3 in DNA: TGTGCCATCAGCCTCCTAGCGGGGCAAGAGACCCAGTACTTC.

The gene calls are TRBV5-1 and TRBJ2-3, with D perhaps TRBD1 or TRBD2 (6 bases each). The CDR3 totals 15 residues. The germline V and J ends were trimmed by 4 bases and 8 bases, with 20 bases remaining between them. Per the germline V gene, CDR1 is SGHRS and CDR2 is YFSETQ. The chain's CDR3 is CASSIYRGTRGTQYF. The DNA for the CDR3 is TGCGCCAGCAGCATATACCGCGGGACACGGGGTACGCAGTATTTT.

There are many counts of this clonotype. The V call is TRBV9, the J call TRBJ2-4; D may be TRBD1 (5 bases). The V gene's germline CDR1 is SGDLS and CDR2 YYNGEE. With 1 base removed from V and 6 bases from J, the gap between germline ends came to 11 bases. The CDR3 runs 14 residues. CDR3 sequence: CASSVLPTVNIQYF. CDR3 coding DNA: TGTGCCAGCAGCGTACTCCCGACAGTAAACATTCAGTACTTC.

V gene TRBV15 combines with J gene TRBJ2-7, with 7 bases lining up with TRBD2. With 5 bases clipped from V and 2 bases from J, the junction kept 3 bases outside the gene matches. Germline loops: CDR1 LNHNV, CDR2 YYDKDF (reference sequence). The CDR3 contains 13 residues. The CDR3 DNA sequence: TGTGCCACCAGCCGGGACTACCCCTACGAGCAGTACTTC. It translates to CATSRDYPYEQYF.

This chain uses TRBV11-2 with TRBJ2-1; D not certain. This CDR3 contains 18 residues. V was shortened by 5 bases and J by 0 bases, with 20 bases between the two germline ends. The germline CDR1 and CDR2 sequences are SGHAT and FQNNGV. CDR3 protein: CASSVNPNGFSSYNEQFF. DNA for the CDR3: TGTGCCAGCAGCGTAAACCCTAACGGGTTTAGCTCCTACAATGAGCAGTTCTTC.

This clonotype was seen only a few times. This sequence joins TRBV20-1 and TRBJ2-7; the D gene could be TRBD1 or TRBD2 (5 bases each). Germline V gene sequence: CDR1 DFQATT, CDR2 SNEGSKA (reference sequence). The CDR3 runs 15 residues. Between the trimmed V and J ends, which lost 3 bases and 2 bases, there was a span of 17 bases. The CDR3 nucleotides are TGCAGTGCTAGTAGTCGGGGCAGGGATACCTACGAGCAGTACTTC. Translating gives CSASSRGRDTYEQYF.

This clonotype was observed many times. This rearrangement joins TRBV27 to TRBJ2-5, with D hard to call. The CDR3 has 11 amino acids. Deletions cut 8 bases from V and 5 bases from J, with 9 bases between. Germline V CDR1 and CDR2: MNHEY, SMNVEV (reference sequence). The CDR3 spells CASGKRETQYF. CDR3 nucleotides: TGTGCCAGCGGCAAGCGCGAGACCCAGTACTTC.

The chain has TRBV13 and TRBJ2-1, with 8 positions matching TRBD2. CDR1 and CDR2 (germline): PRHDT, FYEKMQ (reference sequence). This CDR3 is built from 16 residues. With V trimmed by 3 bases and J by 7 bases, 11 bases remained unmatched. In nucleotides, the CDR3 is TGTGCCAGCAGCTTGGCCATAGCGGGACCAGAGAATGAGCAGTTCTTC. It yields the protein CASSLAIAGPENEQFF. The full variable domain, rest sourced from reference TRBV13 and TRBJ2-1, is AAGVIQSPRHLIKEKRETATLKCYPIPRHDTVYWYQQGPGQDPQFLISFYEKMQSDKGSIPDRFSAQQFSDYHSELNMSSLELGDSALYFCASSLAIAGPENEQFFGPGTRLTVL.

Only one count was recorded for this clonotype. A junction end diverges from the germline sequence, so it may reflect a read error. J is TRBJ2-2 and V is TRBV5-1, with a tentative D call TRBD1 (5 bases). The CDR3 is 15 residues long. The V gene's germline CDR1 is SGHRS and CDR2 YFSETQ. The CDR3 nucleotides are TGCGCCAGCAGTTTGGCAGGGCGCACCGATAGGGAGCTGTTTTTT. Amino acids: CASSLAGRTDRELFF.